This T cell receptor beta chain was sequenced for a study of regulatory T cells in long-lasting Graves disease. Time point described: newly diagnosed GD, antithyroid drugs for less than 3 months. PBMCs provided the RNA from which the TCR library was made. A blood draw put about 9 milliliters of peripheral blood into EDTA tubes. Investigators prepared the TCR beta libraries by applying iRepertoire HTBI primers and Arm-PCR of CDR3 regions. TCRdb analysed the multiplex PCR reads with MiXCR anew, one entry per CDR3 protein. The table includes around 480,000 distinct CDR3 sequences, around 15% detected once. The germline V and J ends were trimmed by 2 bases and 1 base, with 14 bases remaining between them. The CDR3 runs 16 residues. Germline values: CDR1 MNHNS, CDR2 SASEGT. These data were also filed under a second study, of T cells in Graves' hyperthyroidism and ophthalmopathy. That source reports: HTBI primers were used for first-round RT-PCR of the TCR CDR3. Clonotypes that were expanded in thyroid above 0.001 mostly appeared in blood too.

V usage is TRBV6-1 and J usage is TRBJ1-2; D gene unclear. The source of this sequence is a middle-aged man with Graves disease. The material sequenced was peripheral blood mononuclear cells (PBMCs), taken at new diagnosis, from a patient treated with antithyroid drugs. The DNA for the CDR3 is TGTGCCAGCAGTGAATACCGGGGTTTGGGTAACTATGGCTACACCTTC. As protein: CASSEYRGLGNYGYTF.